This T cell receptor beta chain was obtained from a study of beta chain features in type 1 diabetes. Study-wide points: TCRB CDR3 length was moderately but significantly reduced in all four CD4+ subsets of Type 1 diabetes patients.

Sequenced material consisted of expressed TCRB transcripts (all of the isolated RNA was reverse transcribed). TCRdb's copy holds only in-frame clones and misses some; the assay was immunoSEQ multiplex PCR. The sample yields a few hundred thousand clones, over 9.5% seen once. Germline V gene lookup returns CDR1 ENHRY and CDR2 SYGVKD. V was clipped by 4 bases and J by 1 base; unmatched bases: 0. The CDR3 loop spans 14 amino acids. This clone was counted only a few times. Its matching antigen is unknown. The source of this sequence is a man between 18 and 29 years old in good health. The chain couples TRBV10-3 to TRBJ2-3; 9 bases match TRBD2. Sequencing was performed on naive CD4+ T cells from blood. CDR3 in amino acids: CAISGLAGTDTQYF. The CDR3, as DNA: TGTGCCATCAGTGGACTAGCGGGCACAGATACGCAGTATTTT.